What follows are 20 T cell receptor beta chains derived from one specimen sequenced in a study of human T cells and chemical hapten exposure. The time point was: pre-sensitization, week 0. The treatment: therapeutic diphenylcyclopropenone sensitization with weekly scalp DPC. In TCRdb, the RACE reads were re-called with MiXCR into one record per CDR3 protein. This table holds about 93,000 distinct CDR3 sequences, roughly 8.5% found once. The specimen comprised whole blood, sampled in connection with sensitization to the hapten diphenylcyclopropenone (DPC). These receptors originate from a man aged 35 to 55 with alopecia areata. Some clones in this sample may be carry-over from other donors' samples.

This clonotype was counted many times. The CDR3 DNA reads TGTGCCAGCAGCACCCGACAGGCGTACTATGGCTACACCTTC. It encodes CASSTRQAYYGYTF. This chain connects TRBV13 to TRBJ1-2, with a weak D call TRBD1 (6 bases). Trimming pared 5 bases from V and 3 bases from J, leaving 13 bases between. The germline gives CDR1 PRHDT, CDR2 FYEKMQ (reference sequence). The CDR3 loop spans 14 amino acids. The entire variable domain, with the rest obtained from reference TRBV13 and TRBJ1-2, is as follows: AAGVIQSPRHLIKEKRETATLKCYPIPRHDTVYWYQQGPGQDPQFLISFYEKMQSDKGSIPDRFSAQQFSDYHSELNMSSLELGDSALYFCASSTRQAYYGYTFGSGTRLTVV.

This clonotype was observed at least ten times. The V call is TRBV20-1, the J call TRBJ1-6; no reliable D call. The CDR3 has 14 residues. V lost 1 base to trimming and J lost 1 base, with 5 bases between them. Germline values: CDR1 DFQATT, CDR2 SNEGSKA (reference sequence). CDR3 nucleotide sequence: TGCAGTGCTAGAGGATCTTCCTATAATTCACCCCTCCACTTT. Protein sequence: CSARGSSYNSPLHF.

This clonotype was recorded at least ten times. V is TRBV7-2 and J is TRBJ2-3; weak D call: TRBD1 (5 bases). The CDR3 runs 17 residues. In germline, CDR1 is SGHTA, CDR2 FQGNSA. V shed 2 bases and J shed 0 bases, with 15 bases lying between them. CDR3: CASSLRGRAESTDTQYF. The CDR3 region has the DNA TGTGCCAGCAGCTTAAGGGGTAGGGCGGAGAGCACAGATACGCAGTATTTT.

The chain carries TRBV6-5 and TRBJ1-2, with 9 bases aligning to TRBD1. Germline assignment: CDR1 MNHEY and CDR2 SVGAGI. With 4 bases clipped from V and 7 bases from J, the junction kept 13 bases outside the gene matches. This CDR3 comprises 16 residues. The CDR3 nucleotides are TGTGCCAGCAGTTCATCCGGGACAGGGTCTCAACGTGGCTACACCTTC. It encodes CASSSSGTGSQRGYTF.

The table lists this clonotype with many counts. The chain uses TRBV6-5 and TRBJ2-5, with 7 bases that match TRBD1. The ends lost 4 bases at V and 4 bases at J; junction bases unmatched: 6. The CDR3 has 14 amino acids. Germline CDR1 reads MNHEY; CDR2 reads SVGAGI. The CDR3 here is CASSLQGNGETQYF. CDR3 DNA: TGTGCCAGCAGTTTACAGGGGAATGGAGAGACCCAGTACTTC.

This clonotype appeared a few times. The gene calls are TRBV6-6 and TRBJ2-7, with 9 bases aligning to TRBD2. V was pared by 7 bases and J by 7 bases, with 17 bases of the junction left unmatched. This CDR3 region has 16 residues. CDR1 and CDR2 (germline): MNHNY, SVGAGI (reference sequence). This CDR3 reads CASIKVGAGGDREQYV. CDR3 bases: TGTGCCAGCATCAAGGTGGGGGCGGGAGGGGATAGAGAGCAGTACGTC.

There are a few counts of this clonotype. This chain joins TRBV7-9 and TRBJ2-7; 8 positions agree with TRBD1. The CDR3 covers 14 residues. Trimming removed 5 bases from V and 0 bases from J; junction bases left unmatched: 3. Germline lookup yields CDR1 SEHNR and CDR2 FQNEAQ (reference sequence). CDR3 sequence: CASSRQGSSYEQYV. In nucleotides, the CDR3 is TGTGCCAGCAGCCGACAGGGGAGCTCCTACGAGCAGTACGTC.

V is TRBV19 and J is TRBJ1-4; the D is unclear. The V end was cut by 1 base, the J end by 7 bases, with 13 bases between. The CDR3 runs to 15 residues. Germline CDR1 is LNHDA and CDR2 is SQIVND (reference sequence). The CDR3 protein is CASSIVPGLGEKLFF. The DNA of the CDR3 is TGTGCCAGTAGTATAGTTCCCGGCCTTGGTGAAAAACTGTTTTTT.

The chain is built from TRBV12-3 or TRBV12-4 and TRBJ2-7, with 8 nucleotides matching TRBD1. The CDR3 extends over 15 amino acids. V was pared by 5 bases and J by 2 bases, with 8 bases of the junction left unmatched. DNA for the CDR3: TGTGCCAGCAGTGACAGGGGCATGTCCCCCTACGAGCAGTACTTC. Protein sequence: CASSDRGMSPYEQYF.

In the case of this clonotype: A much larger clonotype is one base distant, so this may be a read error. V gene TRBV12-3 or TRBV12-4 combines with J gene TRBJ2-3, with TRBD2 matching over 11 bases. The CDR3 is made up of 16 amino acids. CDR3 DNA: TGTGACAGCAGTCCCGGATCACTAGCGGGAGTCGGTACGCAGTATTTT. Its translation: CDSSPGSLAGVGTQYF.

This clonotype has more than one count but fewer than ten. J is TRBJ2-7 and V is TRBV6-6; 13 nucleotides align to TRBD2. After removal of 5 bases from V and 4 bases from J, the junction contained 5 bases not matched to a gene. Germline values: CDR1 MNHNY, CDR2 SVGAGI (reference sequence). The CDR3 sequence is 15 residues long. The CDR3 nucleotides read TGTGCCAGCAGTCCTCCGGGACTAGCGGGATACGAGCAGTACGTC. Amino acids: CASSPPGLAGYEQYV.

In its sample, this clonotype was seen many times. The chain combines TRBV4-3 with TRBJ1-3; TRBD1 agrees at 9 bases. This CDR3 has 15 residues. CDR1 LGHNA and CDR2 YSLEER come from the germline V gene. V trimming: 1 base; J trimming: 4 bases; junction bases outside the gene matches: 2. For the CDR3, the DNA is TGCGCCAGCAGCCAAGGGACAGGGGCGGGAAACACCATATATTTT. The encoded protein is CASSQGTGAGNTIYF.

The table lists this clonotype with many counts. This chain links TRBV12-3 or TRBV12-4 with TRBJ2-7; 7 bases are shared with TRBD2. The CDR3 covers 12 residues. V lost 6 bases to trimming and J lost 5 bases; unmatched junction nucleotides: 4. The CDR3: CASSSGTNEQYF. In DNA form, the CDR3 reads TGTGCCAGCAGCTCCGGGACTAACGAGCAGTACTTC.

This clonotype has just a few counts. J is TRBJ1-4 and V is TRBV7-9; D is uncertain. Between the trimmed V and J ends, which lost 5 bases and 7 bases, there was a span of 11 bases. CDR3 length: 13 amino acids. CDR1 is SEHNR and CDR2 is FQNEAQ in the germline V gene (reference sequence). The DNA of the CDR3 is TGTGCCAGCAGCACGAAGGGTAGTGAAAAACTGTTTTTT. Residues: CASSTKGSEKLFF.

This clonotype was counted ten times or more. The rearrangement uses TRBV13 and TRBJ1-4; D gene ambiguous. The CDR3 runs 15 residues. Germline values: CDR1 PRHDT, CDR2 FYEKMQ (reference sequence). The V gene lost 4 bases and the J gene lost 0 bases, with 9 bases spanning the gap. The CDR3 sequence is CASSYRATTNEKLFF. The CDR3 DNA reads as TGTGCCAGCAGCTACCGAGCAACAACTAATGAAAAACTGTTTTTT.

This clonotype was observed a handful of times. The chain links TRBV6-5 to TRBJ1-5; D is undetermined. With 1 base removed from V and 2 bases from J, the gap between germline ends came to 9 bases. Germline CDR1 and CDR2: MNHEY and SVGAGI. The CDR3 extends over 15 amino acids. The CDR3 coding sequence is TGTGCCAGCAGTTACTTTAGTACCGGCAATCAGCCCCAGCATTTT. This codes for CASSYFSTGNQPQHF.

Ten or more counts support this clonotype. The gene calls are TRBV6-6 and TRBJ1-5; TRBD1 aligns across 7 bases. This CDR3 is built from 18 residues. The germline V gene encodes CDR1 MNHNY and CDR2 SVGAGI (reference sequence). After removal of 6 bases from V and 2 bases from J, the junction contained 16 bases not matched to a gene. CDR3 sequence (DNA): TGTGCCAGCAGGAGCACTGCCAGGGGAGGGGGCGGCAATCAGCCCCAGCATTTT. This sequence encodes CASRSTARGGGGNQPQHF.

This clonotype came up many times. The chain carries TRBV20-1 and TRBJ2-7; D not resolved. The CDR3 sequence is 13 residues long. Between the trimmed V and J ends, which lost 5 bases and 1 base, there was a span of 12 bases. Germline CDR1 is DFQATT and CDR2 is SNEGSKA (reference sequence). The CDR3 DNA sequence: TGCAGTGCTCCAACCGAGCTATCCTACGAGCAGTACTTC. Encoded protein: CSAPTELSYEQYF.

The chain joins TRBV6-5 to TRBJ1-2; 8 nucleotides agree with TRBD1. V was pared by 5 bases and J by 5 bases, with 4 bases of the junction left unmatched. Germline values: CDR1 MNHEY, CDR2 SVGAGI. The length of the CDR3 is 13 residues. The CDR3 sequence is CASSLRGLYGYTF. CDR3 DNA sequence: TGTGCCAGCAGTCTCAGGGGGCTGTATGGCTACACCTTC.

Of note for this clonotype: A read error may explain this, as a much larger clone is one base away. The chain is built from TRBV6-1 and TRBJ1-1; D is uncertain. In germline, CDR1 is MNHNS, CDR2 SASEGT. The CDR3 spans 13 residues. CDR3 amino acids: CTSKFNQGNEAFF. The CDR3, as DNA: TGTACCAGCAAGTTCAATCAAGGGAATGAAGCTTTCTTT.